The present T cell receptor (beta chain) was sequenced within a study of blood T cell repertoires in COVID-19. Study overall: Italy, Spain and the United States were the sources of the convalescent and acute COVID-19 samples. PBMCs, B-cell-depleted T cells, or T cells were the source of the cDNA or gDNA that made up the material.

In the source study's methods: The authors estimated nucleated cell counts from reference gene primer amplification. This table comes from immunoSEQ multiplex PCR, and its TCRdb copy is limited to in-frame clones, with some not included. Clonal size and the V and J genes are those of that table, whereas D and trimming came from the DNA. The table records 50,000 to 75,000 clones, roughly 85% of them present only once. The CDR3 contains 15 residues. The trim removed 8 bases at V and 1 base at J, leaving 9 bases unmatched. CDR1 and CDR2 (germline): SEHNR, FQNEAQ (reference sequence). The TCR sequence derives from a man in his sixties with acute or convalescent COVID-19. The sequenced sample consisted of peripheral blood. This chain connects TRBV7-9 to TRBJ2-3, with 7 bases matching TRBD2. The CDR3 loop reads CASGKSGTGTDTQYF. DNA of the CDR3: TGTGCCAGCGGAAAAAGCGGGACGGGCACAGATACGCAGTATTTT.